The 11 T cell receptor beta chains below were found in one sample sequenced in a study of identical twins. TCRdb re-called the 5' RACE reads with MiXCR, one entry per CDR3 protein. In the table there are 450,000 or so distinct CDR3 sequences, 14% of which are singletons. The same sample was also studied in work on yellow fever vaccine responses in identical twins.

The material sequenced was CD4+ T cells sorted from blood. These TCRs come from a woman aged 18-29 years in good health.

This clonotype was observed a few times. The chain employs TRBV11-2 and TRBJ1-2; TRBD1 might be the D (6 bases). Germline-derived CDR1 and CDR2 are SGHAT and FQNNGV. Trimming cost V 5 bases and J 7 bases, with 11 bases left between them. The CDR3 covers 12 residues. The CDR3 is CASSPGVPGYTF. CDR3 DNA sequence: TGTGCCAGCAGCCCAGGGGTCCCTGGCTACACCTTC.

V and J are TRBV4-2 and TRBJ1-4, with D unclear. The V gene lost 3 bases and the J gene lost 5 bases, with 7 bases spanning the gap. The CDR3 has 13 residues. Germline lookup yields CDR1 LGHNA and CDR2 YNFKEQ. The CDR3 protein is CASSQADNEKLFF. CDR3 bases: TGTGCCAGCAGCCAGGCGGACAATGAAAAACTGTTTTTT.

A few counts support this clonotype. The V and J genes are TRBV14 and TRBJ2-2; D might be TRBD2 (5 bases). CDR1 is SGHDN, CDR2 FVKESK, per germline. CDR3 size: 15 residues. Trimming removed 4 bases at V and 6 bases at J, with 15 bases between. The CDR3 spells CASSPDRGRAGELFF. CDR3 bases: TGTGCCAGCAGCCCAGACCGGGGAAGAGCCGGGGAGCTGTTTTTT.

The rearrangement uses TRBV9 and TRBJ2-3, with D unclear. This CDR3 spans 12 amino acids. Trimming took 0 bases from V and 6 from J, leaving 5 bases between them. Looked up from germline, CDR1 is SGDLS and CDR2 is YYNGEE. This chain's CDR3 is CASSVDHDTQYF. The DNA of the CDR3 is TGTGCCAGCAGCGTAGACCACGATACGCAGTATTTT.

This clonotype was counted between two and nine times. The chain uses TRBV5-6 and TRBJ2-7, with no clear D. Germline V gives CDR1 SGHDT, CDR2 YYEEEE. Trimming left V 1 base short and J 5 bases short, with 7 bases between. The CDR3 runs to 12 residues. CDR3 residues: CASSLTRDEQYF. The CDR3 bases are TGTGCCAGCAGCTTGACTCGCGACGAGCAGTACTTC.

This clonotype was recorded a few times. The J gene is TRBJ2-1, the V gene TRBV5-1; maybe TRBD1 (5 bases). The CDR3 contains 14 residues. V was trimmed by 4 bases and J by 5 bases, leaving 13 bases between them. Per the germline V gene, CDR1 is SGHRS and CDR2 is YFSETQ. CDR3 DNA sequence: TGCGCCAGCAGCCAGCAAGGGGTAAACAATGAGCAGTTCTTC. This codes for CASSQQGVNNEQFF.

The gene calls are TRBV27 and TRBJ2-6, with TRBD1 matching over 7 bases. Losses at the gene ends were 5 bases for V and 0 bases for J; bases not matched to a gene: 13. The CDR3 has 19 amino acids. Germline CDR1 and CDR2: MNHEY and SMNVEV (reference sequence). The CDR3 DNA follows: TGTGCCAGCAGTCCCAGGGGGACCAGGGAAGCCTCTGGGGCCAACGTCCTGACTTTC. It codes for CASSPRGTREASGANVLTF.

This clonotype was seen more than once but under ten times. The chain is built from TRBV29-1 and TRBJ1-4; 9 bases are shared with TRBD1. J was trimmed by 5 bases and V by 6 bases; bases with no gene match: 7. The CDR3 has 14 amino acids. Germline V gene sequence: CDR1 SQVTM, CDR2 ANQGSEA. The CDR3 coding sequence is TGCAGCGTCGGCGGGACAGGGCAAAATGAAAAACTGTTTTTT. It codes for CSVGGTGQNEKLFF. The full variable domain, in which reference TRBV29-1 and TRBJ1-4 provide the parts outside the CDR3, is SAVISQKPSRDICQRGTSLTIQCQVDSQVTMMFWYRQQPGQSLTLIATANQGSEATYESGFVIDKFPISRPNLTFSTLTVSNMSPEDSSIYLCSVGGTGQNEKLFFGSGTQLSVL.

The CDR3 DNA reads as TGTGCCAGCAGCTTGGGCACTTTGTCCTACGAGCAGTACTTC. Encoded protein: CASSLGTLSYEQYF. The V and J genes are TRBV11-2 and TRBJ2-7, with D unresolved. This CDR3 region has 14 residues. Trimming took off 3 bases at V and 1 base at J, with 10 bases between the two ends. Per germline, CDR1 SGHAT and CDR2 FQNNGV.

This clonotype was observed a few times. V usage is TRBV6-5 and J usage is TRBJ2-2; D is unclear. Germline loops: CDR1 MNHEY, CDR2 SVGAGI. The CDR3 has 15 residues. V dropped 0 bases and J dropped 7 bases, with 12 bases sitting between them. Here the CDR3 reads CASSYSSPYLGELFF. The CDR3 coding sequence is TGTGCCAGCAGTTACTCGTCCCCTTATCTCGGGGAGCTGTTTTTT.

The chain links TRBV18 to TRBJ2-7; the D gene is possibly TRBD2 (5 bases). The length of the CDR3 is 13 residues. From germline, CDR1 is KGHSH and CDR2 LQKENI. Trimming stripped 5 bases from V and 2 bases from J, with 10 bases between. This chain's CDR3 is CASSEGFPYEQYF. CDR3 DNA sequence: TGTGCCAGCTCAGAGGGATTTCCCTACGAGCAGTACTTC.